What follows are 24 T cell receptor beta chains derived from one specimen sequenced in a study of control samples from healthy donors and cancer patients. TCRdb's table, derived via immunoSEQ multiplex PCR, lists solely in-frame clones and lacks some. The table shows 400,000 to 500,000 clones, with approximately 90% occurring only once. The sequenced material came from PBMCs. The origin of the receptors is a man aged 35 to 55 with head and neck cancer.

CDR3 amino acids: CASSYHSTGGSGNQPQHF. CDR3 nucleotides: TGTGCCAGCAGTTACCACTCGACAGGGGGGTCGGGTAATCAGCCCCAGCATTTT. This sequence joins TRBV6-2 or TRBV6-3 and TRBJ1-5; TRBD1 agrees at 9 bases. The CDR3 sequence is 18 residues long. CDR1 is MNHEY, CDR2 SVGEGT, per germline. V shed 2 bases, J shed 4 bases, and the junction held 12 bases outside the gene matches.

CDR3 residues: CASSPHRGQAFF. CDR3 sequence (DNA): TGTGCCAGCAGTCCCCACAGGGGGCAAGCTTTCTTT. The gene calls are TRBV6-5 and TRBJ1-1; the match to TRBD1 covers 9 bases. The CDR3 is 12 amino acids. Germline loops: CDR1 MNHEY, CDR2 SVGAGI. The junction had 4 bases not matched to a gene; V was cut back by 5 bases and J by 9 bases.

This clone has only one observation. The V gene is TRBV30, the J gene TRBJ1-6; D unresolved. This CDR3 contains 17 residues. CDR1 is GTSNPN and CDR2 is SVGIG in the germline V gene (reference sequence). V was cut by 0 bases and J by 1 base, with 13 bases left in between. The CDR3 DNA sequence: TGTGCCTGGAGTGTAATGGGTGATTGGTCCTATAATTCACCCCTCCACTTT. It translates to CAWSVMGDWSYNSPLHF.

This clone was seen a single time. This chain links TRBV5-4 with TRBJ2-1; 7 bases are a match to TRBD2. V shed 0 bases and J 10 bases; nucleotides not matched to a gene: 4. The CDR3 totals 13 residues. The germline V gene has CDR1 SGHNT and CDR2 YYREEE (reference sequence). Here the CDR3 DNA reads TGTGCCAGCAGCTTGGCCTCGCGGGGGGAGCAGTTCTTC. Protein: CASSLASRGEQFF.

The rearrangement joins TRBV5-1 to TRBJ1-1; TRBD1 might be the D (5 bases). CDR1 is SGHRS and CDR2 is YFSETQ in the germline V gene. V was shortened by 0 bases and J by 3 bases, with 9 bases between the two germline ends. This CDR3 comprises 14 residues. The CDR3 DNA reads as TGCGCCAGCAGCTTGGGAGGGACGGACACTGAAGCTTTCTTT. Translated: CASSLGGTDTEAFF.

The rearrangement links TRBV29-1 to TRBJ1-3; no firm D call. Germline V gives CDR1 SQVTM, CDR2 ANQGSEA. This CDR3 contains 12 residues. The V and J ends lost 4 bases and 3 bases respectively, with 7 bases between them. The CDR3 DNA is TGCAGCGTTGCCCCAGTTGGAAACACCATATATTTT. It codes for CSVAPVGNTIYF.

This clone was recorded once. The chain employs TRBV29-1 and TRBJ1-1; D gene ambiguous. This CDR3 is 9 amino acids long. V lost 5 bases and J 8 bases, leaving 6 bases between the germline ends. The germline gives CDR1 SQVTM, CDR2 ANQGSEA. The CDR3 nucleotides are TGCAGCGTTAGTAGAGAAGCTTTCTTT. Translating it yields CSVSREAFF.

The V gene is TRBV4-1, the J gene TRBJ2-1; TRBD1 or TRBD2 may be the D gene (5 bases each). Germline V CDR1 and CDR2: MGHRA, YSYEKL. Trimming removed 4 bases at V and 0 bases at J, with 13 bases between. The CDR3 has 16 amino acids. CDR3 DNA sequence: TGCGCCAGCAGCCCCCCCGGGGCTAGCTCCTACAATGAGCAGTTCTTC. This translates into CASSPPGASSYNEQFF.

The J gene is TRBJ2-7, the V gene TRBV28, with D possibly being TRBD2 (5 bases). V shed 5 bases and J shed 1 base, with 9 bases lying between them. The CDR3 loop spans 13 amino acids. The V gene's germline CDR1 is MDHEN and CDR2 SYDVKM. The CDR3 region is CASSVRGSYEQYF. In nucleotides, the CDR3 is TGTGCCAGCAGTGTCCGGGGTTCCTACGAGCAGTACTTC.

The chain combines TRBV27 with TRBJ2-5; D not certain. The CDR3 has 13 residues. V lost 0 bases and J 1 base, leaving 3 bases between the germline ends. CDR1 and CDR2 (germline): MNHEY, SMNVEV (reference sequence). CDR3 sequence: CASSLSSQETQYF. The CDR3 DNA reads TGTGCCAGCAGTTTATCTTCCCAAGAGACCCAGTACTTC.

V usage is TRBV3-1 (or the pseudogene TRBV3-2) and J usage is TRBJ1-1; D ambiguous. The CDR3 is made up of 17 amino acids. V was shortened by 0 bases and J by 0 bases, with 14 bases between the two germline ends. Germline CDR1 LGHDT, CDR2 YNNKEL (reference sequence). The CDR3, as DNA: TGTGCCAGCAGCCAAGACCTAGGACGCAGAGTGAACACTGAAGCTTTCTTT. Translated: CASSQDLGRRVNTEAFF.

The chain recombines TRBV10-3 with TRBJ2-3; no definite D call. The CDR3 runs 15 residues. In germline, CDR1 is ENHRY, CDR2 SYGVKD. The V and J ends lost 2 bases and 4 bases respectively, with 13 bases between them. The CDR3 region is CAISESRGSSDTQYF. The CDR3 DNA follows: TGTGCCATCAGTGAGAGCCGCGGTAGTTCAGATACGCAGTATTTT.

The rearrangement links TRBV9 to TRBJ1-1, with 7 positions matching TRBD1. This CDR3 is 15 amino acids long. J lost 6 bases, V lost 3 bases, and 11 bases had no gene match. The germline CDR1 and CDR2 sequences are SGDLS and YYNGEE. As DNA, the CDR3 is TGTGCCAGCAGCGGAACAAACAGGGGAGCGGCTGAAGCTTTCTTT. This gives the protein CASSGTNRGAAEAFF.

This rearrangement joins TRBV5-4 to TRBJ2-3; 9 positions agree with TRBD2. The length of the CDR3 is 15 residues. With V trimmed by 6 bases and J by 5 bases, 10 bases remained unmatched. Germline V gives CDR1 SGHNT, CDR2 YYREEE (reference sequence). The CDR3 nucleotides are TGTGCCAGCACCCATCGCGGGGGGGCCGGAGATACGCAGTATTTT. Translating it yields CASTHRGGAGDTQYF. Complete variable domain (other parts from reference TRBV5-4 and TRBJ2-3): ETGVTQSPTHLIKTRGQQVTLRCSSQSGHNTVSWYQQALGQGPQFIFQYYREEENGRGNFPPRFSGLQFPNYSSELNVNALELDDSALYLCASTHRGGAGDTQYFGPGTRLTVL.

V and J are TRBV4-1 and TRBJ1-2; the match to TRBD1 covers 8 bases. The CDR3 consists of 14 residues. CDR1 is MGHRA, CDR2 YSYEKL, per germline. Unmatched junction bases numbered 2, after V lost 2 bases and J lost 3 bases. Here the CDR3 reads CASSQTGGHYGYTF. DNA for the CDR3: TGCGCCAGCAGCCAAACAGGGGGACACTATGGCTACACCTTC.

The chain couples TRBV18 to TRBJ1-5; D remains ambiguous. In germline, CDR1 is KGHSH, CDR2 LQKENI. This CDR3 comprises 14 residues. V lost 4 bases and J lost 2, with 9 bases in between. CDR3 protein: CASSLAGGNQPQHF. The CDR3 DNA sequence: TGTGCCAGCTCACTTGCCGGGGGCAATCAGCCCCAGCATTTT. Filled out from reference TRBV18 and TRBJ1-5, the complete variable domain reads NAGVMQNPRHLVRRRGQEARLRCSPMKGHSHVYWYRQLPEEGLKFMVYLQKENIIDESGMPKERFSAEFPKEGPSILRIQQVVRGDSAAYFCASSLAGGNQPQHFGDGTRLSIL.

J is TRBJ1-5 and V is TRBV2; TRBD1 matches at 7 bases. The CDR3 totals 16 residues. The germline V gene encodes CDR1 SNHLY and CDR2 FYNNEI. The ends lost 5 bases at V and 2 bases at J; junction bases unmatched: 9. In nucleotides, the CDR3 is TGTGCCAGCAGTAAGACAGGGCCCTTTGGCAATCAGCCCCAGCATTTT. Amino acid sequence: CASSKTGPFGNQPQHF.

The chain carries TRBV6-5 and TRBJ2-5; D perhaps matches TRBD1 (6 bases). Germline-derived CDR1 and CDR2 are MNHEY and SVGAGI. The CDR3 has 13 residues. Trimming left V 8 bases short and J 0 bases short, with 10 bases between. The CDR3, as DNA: TGTGCCAGCCATACAGGGTACCAAGAGACCCAGTACTTC. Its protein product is CASHTGYQETQYF.

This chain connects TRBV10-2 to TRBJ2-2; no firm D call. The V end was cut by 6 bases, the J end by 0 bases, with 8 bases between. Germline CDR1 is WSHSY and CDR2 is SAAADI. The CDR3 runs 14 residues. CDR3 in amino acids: CASSQATNTGELFF. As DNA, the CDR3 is TGCGCCAGCAGCCAGGCGACGAACACCGGGGAGCTGTTTTTT.

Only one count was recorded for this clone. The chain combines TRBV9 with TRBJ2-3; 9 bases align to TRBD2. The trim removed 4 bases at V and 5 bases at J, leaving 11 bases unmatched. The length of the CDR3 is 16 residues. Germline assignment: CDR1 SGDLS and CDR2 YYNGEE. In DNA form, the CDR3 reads TGTGCCAGCAGCTTCGACAGACTAGCGGAGGGAGATACGCAGTATTTT. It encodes CASSFDRLAEGDTQYF.

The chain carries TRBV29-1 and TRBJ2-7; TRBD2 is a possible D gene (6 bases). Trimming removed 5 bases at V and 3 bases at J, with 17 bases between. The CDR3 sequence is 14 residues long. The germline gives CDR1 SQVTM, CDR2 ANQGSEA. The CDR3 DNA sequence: TGCAGCGTTTTGGCTTTCGGGGGTAGCTACGAGCAGTACTTC. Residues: CSVLAFGGSYEQYF.

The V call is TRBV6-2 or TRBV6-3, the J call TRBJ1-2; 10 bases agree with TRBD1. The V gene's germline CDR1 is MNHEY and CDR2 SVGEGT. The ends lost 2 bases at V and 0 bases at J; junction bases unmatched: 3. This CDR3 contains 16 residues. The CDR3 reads CASSYRGTGANYGYTF. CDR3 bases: TGTGCCAGCAGTTACCGAGGGACAGGGGCTAACTATGGCTACACCTTC.

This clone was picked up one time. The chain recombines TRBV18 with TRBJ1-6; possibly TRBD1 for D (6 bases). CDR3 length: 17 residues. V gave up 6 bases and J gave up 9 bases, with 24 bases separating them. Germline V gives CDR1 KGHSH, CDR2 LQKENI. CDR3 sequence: CASSSLRGQEGSSPLHF. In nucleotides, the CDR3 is TGTGCCAGCTCGAGCCTCAGGGGCCAGGAGGGGAGTTCACCCCTCCACTTT.

The CDR3 loop is CASRLRVYGYTF. The CDR3 DNA sequence: TGTGCCAGCAGGCTGAGGGTCTATGGCTACACCTTC. The chain carries TRBV6-5 and TRBJ1-2; D remains ambiguous. Trimming stripped 6 bases from V and 4 bases from J, with 9 bases between. The CDR3 has 12 amino acids. Germline lookup yields CDR1 MNHEY and CDR2 SVGAGI.